This entry features one T cell receptor (beta chain) sequence. The germline V gene has CDR1 MNHEY and CDR2 SVGAGI. The CDR3 loop spans 13 amino acids. V shed 8 bases and J shed 5 bases, with 14 bases lying between them. The record originates from a study of blood T cell repertoires in COVID-19. In the study overall: Samples taken during acute and convalescent COVID-19 were collected in the United States, Italy and Spain. The cDNA or gDNA used as material had been derived from T cells, B-cell-depleted T cells, or PBMCs.

Original data processing: Reference gene primers were amplified, and this amplification served to estimate nucleated cell counts. The data were produced by immunoSEQ multiplex PCR, yet TCRdb's version contains in-frame clones alone and is incomplete. For V, J and clone size, that table is used; D and trimming come from the DNA. This table holds some 150,000 clones, 80% to 90% found once. Sample: peripheral blood. V usage is TRBV6-5 and J usage is TRBJ2-3; D is unclear. The origin of this receptor is a human donor with acute or convalescent COVID-19. The donor label of this sample is uncertain. The DNA of the CDR3 is TGTGCCAGCGGCCGGGTCCAAAAAGATACGCAGTATTTT. Amino acids: CASGRVQKDTQYF.